This TCR beta chain was found in a study of blood T cell repertoires in COVID-19. Study-wide background: COVID-19 samples collected from the United States, Italy and Spain covered acute and convalescent phases. Nucleic acid was either cDNA or gDNA, and it came from T cells, B-cell-depleted T cells, or PBMCs.

Original processing notes: Amplified reference gene primers provided the basis for estimating nucleated cell counts. Assay used: immunoSEQ multiplex PCR; TCRdb lists only in-frame clones, some missing. D and trimming come from the DNA, and the V and J calls and clone size come from that table. The sample records 200,000 or so clones, roughly 85% being singletons. The germline CDR1 and CDR2 sequences are SGHRS and YFSETQ. The CDR3 is 16 residues long. J was trimmed by 0 bases and V by 3 bases; bases with no gene match: 5. Input material: peripheral blood. This sequence originates from a woman in her 30s with acute or convalescent COVID-19. The chain is built from TRBV5-1 and TRBJ2-3; 9 nucleotides align to TRBD2. In DNA, the CDR3 is TGCGCCAGCAGCTCGCTAGCGGGGCCTAGCACAGATACGCAGTATTTT. It yields the protein CASSSLAGPSTDTQYF.